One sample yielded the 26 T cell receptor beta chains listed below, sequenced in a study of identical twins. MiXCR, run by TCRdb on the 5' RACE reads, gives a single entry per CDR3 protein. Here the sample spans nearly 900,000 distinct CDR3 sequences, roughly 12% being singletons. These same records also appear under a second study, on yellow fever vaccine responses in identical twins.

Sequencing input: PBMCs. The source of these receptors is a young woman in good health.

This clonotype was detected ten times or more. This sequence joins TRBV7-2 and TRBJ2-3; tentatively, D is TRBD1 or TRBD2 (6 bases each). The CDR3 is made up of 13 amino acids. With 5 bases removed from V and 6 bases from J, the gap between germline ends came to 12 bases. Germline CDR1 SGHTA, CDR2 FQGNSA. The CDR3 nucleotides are TGTGCCAGCAGCCTCCCGGGGGCTGATACGCAGTATTTT. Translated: CASSLPGADTQYF.

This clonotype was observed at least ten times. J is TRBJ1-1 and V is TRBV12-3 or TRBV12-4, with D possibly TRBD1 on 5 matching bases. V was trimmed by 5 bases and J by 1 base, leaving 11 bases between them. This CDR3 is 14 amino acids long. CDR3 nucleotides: TGTGCCAGCAGTGTAACGGACACGAACACTGAAGCTTTCTTT. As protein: CASSVTDTNTEAFF.

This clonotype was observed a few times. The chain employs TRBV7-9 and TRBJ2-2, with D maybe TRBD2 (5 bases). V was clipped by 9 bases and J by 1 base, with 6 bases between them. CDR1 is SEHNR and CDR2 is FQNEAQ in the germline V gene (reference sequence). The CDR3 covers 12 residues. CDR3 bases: TGTGCCAGACTAGAGAACACCGGGGAGCTGTTTTTT. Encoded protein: CARLENTGELFF.

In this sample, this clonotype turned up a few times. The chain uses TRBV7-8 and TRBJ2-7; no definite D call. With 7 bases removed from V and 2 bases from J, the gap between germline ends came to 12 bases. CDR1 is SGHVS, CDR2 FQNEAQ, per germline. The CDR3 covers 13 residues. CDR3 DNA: TGTGCCAGCATAGCCTCCGGCCCCTACGAGCAGTACTTC. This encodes CASIASGPYEQYF.

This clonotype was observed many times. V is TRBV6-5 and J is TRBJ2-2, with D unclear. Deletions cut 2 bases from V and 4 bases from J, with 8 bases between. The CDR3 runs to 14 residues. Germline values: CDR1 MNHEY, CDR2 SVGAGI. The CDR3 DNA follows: TGTGCCAGCAGTTACGAATATCTCACCGGGGAGCTGTTTTTT. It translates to CASSYEYLTGELFF.

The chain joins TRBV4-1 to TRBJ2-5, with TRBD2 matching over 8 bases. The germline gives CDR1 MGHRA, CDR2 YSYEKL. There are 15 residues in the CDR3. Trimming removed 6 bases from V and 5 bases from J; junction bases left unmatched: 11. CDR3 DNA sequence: TGCGCCAGCAGAGGTCGGGGGGGCCTTACCGAGACCCAGTACTTC. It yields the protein CASRGRGGLTETQYF.

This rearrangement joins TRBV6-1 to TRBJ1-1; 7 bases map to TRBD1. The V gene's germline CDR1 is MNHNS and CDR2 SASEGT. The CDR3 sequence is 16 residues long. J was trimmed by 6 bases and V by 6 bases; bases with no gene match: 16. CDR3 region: CASSSKGRGHLSEAFF. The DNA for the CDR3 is TGTGCCAGCAGCAGCAAGGGGAGGGGGCATCTCTCTGAAGCTTTCTTT.

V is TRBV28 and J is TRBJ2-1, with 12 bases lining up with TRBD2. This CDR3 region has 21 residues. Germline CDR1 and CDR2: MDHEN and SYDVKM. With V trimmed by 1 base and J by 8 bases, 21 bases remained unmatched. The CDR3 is CASSLYVTSGGSQGPPHEQFF. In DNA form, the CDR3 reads TGTGCCAGCAGTTTATATGTGACTAGCGGGGGTAGCCAGGGGCCCCCTCATGAGCAGTTCTTC.

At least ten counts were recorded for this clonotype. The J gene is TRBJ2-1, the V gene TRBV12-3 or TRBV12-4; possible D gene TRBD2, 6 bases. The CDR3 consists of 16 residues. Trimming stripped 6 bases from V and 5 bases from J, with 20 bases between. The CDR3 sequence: CASSPGDSQPNNEQFF. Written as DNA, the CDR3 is TGTGCCAGCAGCCCTGGGGACTCACAGCCTAACAATGAGCAGTTCTTC.

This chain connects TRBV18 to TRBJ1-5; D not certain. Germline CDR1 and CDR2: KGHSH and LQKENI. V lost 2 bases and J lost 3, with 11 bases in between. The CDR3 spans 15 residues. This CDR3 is CASSPLGDNNQPQHF. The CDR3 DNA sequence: TGTGCCAGCTCACCATTGGGTGACAACAATCAGCCCCAGCATTTT.

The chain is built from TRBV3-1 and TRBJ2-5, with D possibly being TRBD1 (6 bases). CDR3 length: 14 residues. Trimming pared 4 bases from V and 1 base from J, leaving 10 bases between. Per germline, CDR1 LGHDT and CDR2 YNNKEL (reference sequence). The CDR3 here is CASSLRTAQETQYF. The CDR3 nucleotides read TGTGCCAGCAGCCTGCGGACAGCCCAAGAGACCCAGTACTTC.

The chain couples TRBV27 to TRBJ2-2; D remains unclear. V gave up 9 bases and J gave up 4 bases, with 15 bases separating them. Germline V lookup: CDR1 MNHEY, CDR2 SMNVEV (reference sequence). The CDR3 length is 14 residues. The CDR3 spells CARGSLNCTGELFF. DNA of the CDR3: TGTGCCAGAGGTTCCCTTAATTGCACCGGGGAGCTGTTTTTT.

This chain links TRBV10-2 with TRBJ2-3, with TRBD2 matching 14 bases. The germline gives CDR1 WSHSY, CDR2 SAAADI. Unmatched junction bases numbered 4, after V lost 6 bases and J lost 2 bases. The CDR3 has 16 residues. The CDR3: CASRPTSGRATDTQYF. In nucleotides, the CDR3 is TGCGCCAGCAGGCCGACTAGCGGGAGGGCCACAGATACGCAGTATTTT.

The CDR3 sequence: CASSANRGDLYEQYF. DNA for the CDR3: TGTGCCAGCTCAGCAAACAGGGGGGATCTATACGAGCAGTACTTC. The chain has TRBV18 and TRBJ2-7; 8 positions agree with TRBD1. CDR1 is KGHSH and CDR2 is LQKENI in the germline V gene. The CDR3 totals 15 residues. J was trimmed by 4 bases and V by 5 bases; bases with no gene match: 10.

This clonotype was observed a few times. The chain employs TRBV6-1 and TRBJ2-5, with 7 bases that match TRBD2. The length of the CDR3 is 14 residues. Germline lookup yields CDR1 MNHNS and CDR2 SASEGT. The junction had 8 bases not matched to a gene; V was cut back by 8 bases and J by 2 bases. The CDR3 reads CASGGGSRQETQYF. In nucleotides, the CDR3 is TGTGCCAGCGGGGGGGGGAGCCGACAAGAGACCCAGTACTTC.

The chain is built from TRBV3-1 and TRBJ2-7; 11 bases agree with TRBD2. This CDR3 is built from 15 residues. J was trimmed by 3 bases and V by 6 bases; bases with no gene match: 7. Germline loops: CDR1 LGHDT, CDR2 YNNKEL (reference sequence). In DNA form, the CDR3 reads TGTGCCAGCAGTTACGGGACTAGCGGATTCTACGAGCAGTACTTC. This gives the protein CASSYGTSGFYEQYF.

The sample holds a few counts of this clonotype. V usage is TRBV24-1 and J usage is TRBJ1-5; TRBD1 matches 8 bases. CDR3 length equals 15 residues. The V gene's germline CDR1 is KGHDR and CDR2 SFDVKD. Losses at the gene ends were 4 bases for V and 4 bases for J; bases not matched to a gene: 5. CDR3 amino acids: CATSDPGQGNQPQHF. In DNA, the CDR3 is TGTGCCACCAGTGACCCCGGACAGGGTAATCAGCCCCAGCATTTT.

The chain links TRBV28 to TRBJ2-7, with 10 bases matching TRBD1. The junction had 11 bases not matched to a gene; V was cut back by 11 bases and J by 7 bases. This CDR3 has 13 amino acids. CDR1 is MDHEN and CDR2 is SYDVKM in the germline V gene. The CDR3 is CASKGTGAWEQYF. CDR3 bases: TGTGCCTCAAAGGGGACAGGGGCGTGGGAGCAGTACTTC.

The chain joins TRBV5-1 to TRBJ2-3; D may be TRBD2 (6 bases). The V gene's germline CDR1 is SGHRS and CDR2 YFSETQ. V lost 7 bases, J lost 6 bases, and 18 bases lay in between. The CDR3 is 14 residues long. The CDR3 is CASHPVSGSDTQYF. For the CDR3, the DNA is TGCGCCAGCCATCCAGTCAGCGGGTCGGATACGCAGTATTTT.

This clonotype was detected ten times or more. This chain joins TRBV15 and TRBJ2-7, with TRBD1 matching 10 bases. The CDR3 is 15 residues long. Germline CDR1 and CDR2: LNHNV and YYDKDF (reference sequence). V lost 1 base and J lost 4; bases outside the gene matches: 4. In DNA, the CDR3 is TGTGCCACCAGCAGAGCGGGACAGGGGTCATACGAGCAGTACGTC. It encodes CATSRAGQGSYEQYV.

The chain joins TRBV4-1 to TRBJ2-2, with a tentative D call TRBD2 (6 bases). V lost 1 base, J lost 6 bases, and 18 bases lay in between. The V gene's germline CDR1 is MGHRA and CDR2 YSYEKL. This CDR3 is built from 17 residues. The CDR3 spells CASSQGLAGRVAGELFF. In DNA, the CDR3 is TGCGCCAGCAGCCAAGGACTGGCGGGAAGGGTGGCCGGGGAGCTGTTTTTT.

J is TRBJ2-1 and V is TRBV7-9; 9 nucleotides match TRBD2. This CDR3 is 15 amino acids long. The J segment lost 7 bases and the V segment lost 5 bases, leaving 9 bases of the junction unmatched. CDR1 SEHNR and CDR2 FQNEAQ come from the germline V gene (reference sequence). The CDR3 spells CASSQSGGIGNEQFF. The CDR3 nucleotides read TGTGCCAGCAGCCAAAGCGGGGGGATTGGAAATGAGCAGTTCTTC.

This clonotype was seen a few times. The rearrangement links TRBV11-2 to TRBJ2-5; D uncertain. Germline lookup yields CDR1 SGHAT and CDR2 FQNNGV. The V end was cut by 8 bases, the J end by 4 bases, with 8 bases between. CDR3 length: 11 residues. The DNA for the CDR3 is TGTGCCAGCTGCGACACAGAGACCCAGTACTTC. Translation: CASCDTETQYF. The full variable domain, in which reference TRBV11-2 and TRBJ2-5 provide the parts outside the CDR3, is EAGVAQSPRYKIIEKRQSVAFWCNPISGHATLYWYQQILGQGPKLLIQFQNNGVVDDSQLPKDRFSAERLKGVDSTLKIQPAKLEDSAVYLCASCDTETQYFGPGTRLLVL.

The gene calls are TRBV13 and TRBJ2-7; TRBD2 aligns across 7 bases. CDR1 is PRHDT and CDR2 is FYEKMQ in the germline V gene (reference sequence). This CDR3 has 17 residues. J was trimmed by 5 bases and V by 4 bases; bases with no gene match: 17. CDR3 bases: TGTGCCAGCAGCTCCCTCAGGTGGGGCGGGGGAATTGACGAGCAGTACGTC. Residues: CASSSLRWGGGIDEQYV.

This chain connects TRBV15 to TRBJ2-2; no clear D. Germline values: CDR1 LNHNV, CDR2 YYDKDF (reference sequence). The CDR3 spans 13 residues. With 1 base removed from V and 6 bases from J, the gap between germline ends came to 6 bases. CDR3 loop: CATSRVISGELFF. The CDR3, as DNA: TGTGCCACCAGCAGAGTTATCTCCGGGGAGCTGTTTTTT.

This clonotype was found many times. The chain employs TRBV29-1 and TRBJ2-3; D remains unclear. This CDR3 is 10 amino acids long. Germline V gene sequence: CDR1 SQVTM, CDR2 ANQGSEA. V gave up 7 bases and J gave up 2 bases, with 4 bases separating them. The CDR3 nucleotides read TGCAGCGACCACACAGATACGCAGTATTTT. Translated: CSDHTDTQYF.